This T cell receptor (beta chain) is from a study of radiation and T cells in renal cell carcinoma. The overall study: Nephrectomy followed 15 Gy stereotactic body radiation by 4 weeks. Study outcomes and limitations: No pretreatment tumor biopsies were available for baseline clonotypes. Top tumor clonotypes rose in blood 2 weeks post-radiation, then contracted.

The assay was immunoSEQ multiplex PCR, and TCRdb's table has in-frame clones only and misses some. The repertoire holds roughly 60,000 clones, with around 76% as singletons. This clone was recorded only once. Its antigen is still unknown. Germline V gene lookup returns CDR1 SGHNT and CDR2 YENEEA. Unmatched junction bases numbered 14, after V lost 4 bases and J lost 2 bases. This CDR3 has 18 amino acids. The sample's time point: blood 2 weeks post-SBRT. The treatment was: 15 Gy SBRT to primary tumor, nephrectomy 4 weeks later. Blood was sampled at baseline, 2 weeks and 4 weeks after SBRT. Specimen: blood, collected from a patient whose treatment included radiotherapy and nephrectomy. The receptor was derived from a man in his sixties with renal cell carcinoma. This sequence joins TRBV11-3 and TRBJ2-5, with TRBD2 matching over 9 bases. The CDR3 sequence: CASSSTLALAGIQETQYF. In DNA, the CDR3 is TGTGCCAGCAGCTCGACTCTTGCCCTAGCGGGGATACAAGAGACCCAGTACTTC.